The 22 T cell receptor beta chains below come from one sample, sequenced in a study of cytomegalovirus exposure and HLA in healthy donors. PCR employed 60 Vbeta and 13 Jbeta primers. Here immunoSEQ multiplex PCR was the method, and the copy in TCRdb shows in-frame clones only, minus some. The sample contains 150,000 or so clones, 70% to 80% of which appear only once. The specimen was PBMCs. The receptors here all came from a woman in her 40s in good health and CMV-seronegative.

The chain is built from TRBV13 and TRBJ2-7; the match to TRBD1 covers 7 bases. CDR1 is PRHDT and CDR2 is FYEKMQ in the germline V gene (reference sequence). The CDR3 runs 13 residues. The V gene end was trimmed by 3 bases and the J gene end by 5 bases; junction bases not matched to a gene: 4. In DNA form, the CDR3 reads TGTGCCAGCAGCTTGGGACAGTGGAACGAGCAGTACTTC. This gives the protein CASSLGQWNEQYF.

The sample holds one count of this clone. V gene TRBV27 combines with J gene TRBJ1-5; no definite D call. The V end lost 3 bases, the J end lost 7 bases, and 19 bases lay between the germline ends. The CDR3 consists of 16 residues. Germline values: CDR1 MNHEY, CDR2 SMNVEV (reference sequence). For the CDR3, the DNA is TGTGCCAGCAGTTTTTCGGGAAGGTCAAAATGGCAGCCCCAGCATTTT. Translation: CASSFSGRSKWQPQHF.

The genes are TRBV10-3 and TRBJ2-5; 11 bases agree with TRBD2. CDR1 is ENHRY, CDR2 SYGVKD, per germline. This CDR3 is built from 15 residues. Trimming cost V 2 bases and J 11 bases; bases outside gene matches: 10. The CDR3 spells CAISEGSGGAGEQYF. DNA for the CDR3: TGTGCCATCAGTGAGGGTAGCGGGGGGGCGGGGGAGCAGTACTTC.

The chain has TRBV6-1 and TRBJ2-1, with 9 bases lining up with TRBD1. Per germline, CDR1 MNHNS and CDR2 SASEGT. The CDR3 runs 15 residues. The junction had 12 bases not matched to a gene; V was cut back by 7 bases and J by 8 bases. DNA for the CDR3: TGTGCCAGCACCGAGGGACAGGGCCTGGGGGATGAGCAGTTCTTC. The encoded protein is CASTEGQGLGDEQFF.

This chain connects TRBV5-4 to TRBJ1-2, with D unresolved. Trimming removed 2 bases at V and 5 bases at J, with 7 bases between. Germline CDR1 SGHNT, CDR2 YYREEE (reference sequence). This CDR3 is 12 amino acids long. The chain's CDR3 is CASSFGLYGYTF. The CDR3 DNA sequence: TGTGCCAGCAGCTTCGGGTTGTATGGCTACACCTTC.

The V gene is TRBV5-1, the J gene TRBJ2-3; perhaps TRBD1 as D (5 bases). V lost 3 bases and J lost 3, with 17 bases in between. The CDR3 loop spans 16 amino acids. CDR1 and CDR2 (germline): SGHRS, YFSETQ. The CDR3 DNA reads as TGCGCCAGCAGCTGGTTGGCGGCCTCAGGGACAGATACGCAGTATTTT. The encoded protein is CASSWLAASGTDTQYF.

V is TRBV29-1 and J is TRBJ1-2; 7 bases align to TRBD1. The V gene end was trimmed by 6 bases and the J gene end by 4 bases; junction bases not matched to a gene: 5. The CDR3 runs 12 residues. Germline V gene sequence: CDR1 SQVTM, CDR2 ANQGSEA. CDR3 sequence reads: CSVRDRSYGYTF. The CDR3 DNA is TGCAGCGTCCGGGACAGAAGCTATGGCTACACCTTC.

The CDR3: CASSDILAGTGETQYF. The CDR3 bases are TGTGCCAGCAGTGATATACTAGCGGGGACGGGAGAGACCCAGTACTTC. The chain couples TRBV2 to TRBJ2-5; TRBD2 aligns across 10 bases. The CDR3 loop spans 16 amino acids. CDR1 SNHLY and CDR2 FYNNEI come from the germline V gene. The trim removed 3 bases at V and 4 bases at J, leaving 8 bases unmatched.

The V gene is TRBV13, the J gene TRBJ2-1, with TRBD2 identical over 11 bases. The germline V gene encodes CDR1 PRHDT and CDR2 FYEKMQ (reference sequence). CDR3 length: 15 amino acids. Trimming at V came to 5 bases and at J to 2 bases, leaving 2 bases not matched to a gene. The CDR3 spells CASSNSGRAYNEQFF. CDR3 coding DNA: TGTGCCAGCAGCAATAGCGGGAGGGCCTACAATGAGCAGTTCTTC.

The chain links TRBV2 to TRBJ1-2; possible D gene TRBD1, 5 bases. The V end was cut by 7 bases, the J end by 5 bases, with 14 bases between. Per the germline V gene, CDR1 is SNHLY and CDR2 is FYNNEI. The CDR3 extends over 13 amino acids. The CDR3 DNA is TGTGCCAGCACGGACCGGGGGTTTTATGGCTACACCTTC. This codes for CASTDRGFYGYTF.

This clone has more than one count but fewer than ten. J is TRBJ2-7 and V is TRBV28, with D possibly matching TRBD2 (6 bases). The CDR3 runs to 14 residues. Germline loops: CDR1 MDHEN, CDR2 SYDVKM. Trimming removed 8 bases from V and 5 bases from J, with 19 bases in between. The CDR3 DNA reads as TGTGCCAGCCTCTTAGGTGGGGGGTACAACGAGCAGTACTTC. Translation: CASLLGGGYNEQYF.

The V call is TRBV5-1, the J call TRBJ1-5; D unresolved. V lost 0 bases, J lost 6 bases, and 7 bases lay in between. The length of the CDR3 is 13 residues. Germline V gives CDR1 SGHRS, CDR2 YFSETQ. The CDR3 loop is CASSLVVGQPQHF. As DNA, the CDR3 is TGCGCCAGCAGCTTGGTAGTCGGTCAGCCCCAGCATTTT.

V gene TRBV7-6 combines with J gene TRBJ1-1, with TRBD1 matching over 10 bases. Germline CDR1 SGHVS, CDR2 FNYEAQ. The V and J ends lost 3 bases and 3 bases, in that order; junction bases with no gene match: 4. The length of the CDR3 is 15 residues. CDR3 protein: CASSFGTGEDTEAFF. Written as DNA, the CDR3 is TGTGCCAGCAGCTTTGGGACAGGGGAAGACACTGAAGCTTTCTTT. Based on the CDR3 plus reference TRBV7-6 and TRBJ1-1, the full variable domain is GAGVSQSPRYKVTKRGQDVALRCDPISGHVSLYWYRQALGQGPEFLTYFNYEAQQDKSGLPNDRFSAERPEGSISTLTIQRTEQRDSAMYRCASSFGTGEDTEAFFGQGTRLTVV.

With respect to this clone: At one boundary the junction diverges from the germline segment, which might be a read error. The V gene is TRBV7-7, the J gene TRBJ2-7, with TRBD1 identical over 8 bases. The germline V gene encodes CDR1 SSHAT and CDR2 FNYEAQ (reference sequence). The CDR3 runs to 14 residues. The CDR3 sequence: CASSSGTGSYEQYF. The CDR3 DNA reads as TGTGCTAGCAGCTCCGGGACAGGATCCTACGAGCAGTACTTC. The complete variable domain, with remaining parts taken from reference TRBV7-7 and TRBJ2-7, reads GAGVSQSPRYKVTKRGQDVTLRCDPISSHATLYWYQQALGQGPEFLTYFNYEAQPDKSGLPSDRFSAERPEGSISTLTIQRTEQRDSAMYRCASSSGTGSYEQYFGPGTRLTVT.

The rearrangement joins TRBV5-4 to TRBJ2-1; perhaps TRBD2 as D (6 bases). CDR1 is SGHNT and CDR2 is YYREEE in the germline V gene (reference sequence). V lost 7 bases to trimming and J lost 10 bases, with 18 bases between them. This CDR3 comprises 13 residues. The DNA of the CDR3 is TGTGCCAGCTCCTTAGCGGCTAGGTCAGAGCAGTTCTTC. This sequence encodes CASSLAARSEQFF.

The genes are TRBV30 and TRBJ2-3, with 7 bases lining up with TRBD2. CDR1 and CDR2 from the germline V gene are GTSNPN and SVGIG (reference sequence). The junction had 7 bases not matched to a gene; V was cut back by 7 bases and J by 0 bases. The CDR3 is 14 residues long. The CDR3, as DNA: TGTGCCTTGGAACGCGGGAGTAGCACAGATACGCAGTATTTT. Translated, it gives CALERGSSTDTQYF.

The chain has TRBV5-1 and TRBJ1-1, with 10 bases lining up with TRBD1. This CDR3 comprises 15 residues. From germline, CDR1 is SGHRS and CDR2 YFSETQ. Trimming at V came to 2 bases and at J to 7 bases, leaving 8 bases not matched to a gene. CDR3 residues: CASSLGTGDNFEAFF. In nucleotides, the CDR3 is TGCGCCAGCAGCTTAGGGACAGGGGACAACTTTGAAGCTTTCTTT.

CDR3 in amino acids: CASSFDTPLGYTF. The CDR3 nucleotides are TGTGCCAGCAGCTTCGACACACCACTTGGCTACACCTTC. The chain couples TRBV7-9 to TRBJ1-2; D is undetermined. The CDR3 spans 13 residues. The V and J ends lost 3 bases and 7 bases respectively, with 12 bases between them. CDR1 is SEHNR and CDR2 is FQNEAQ in the germline V gene (reference sequence).

This chain links TRBV6-5 with TRBJ2-7, with a weak D call TRBD1 (5 bases). The CDR3 covers 13 residues. V lost 5 bases and J 1 base, leaving 9 bases between the germline ends. CDR1 and CDR2 (germline): MNHEY, SVGAGI. In DNA form, the CDR3 reads TGTGCCAGCAGTCGGACAATGTCCTACGAGCAGTACTTC. Translation gives CASSRTMSYEQYF.

The chain has TRBV6-1 and TRBJ1-2, with 7 nucleotides matching TRBD1. Per the germline V gene, CDR1 is MNHNS and CDR2 is SASEGT. The CDR3 is 14 residues long. V shed 6 bases and J 6 bases; nucleotides not matched to a gene: 10. The CDR3 spells CASSHRQGTDGYTF. The CDR3 DNA reads as TGTGCCAGCAGCCATCGACAGGGAACGGATGGCTACACCTTC.

The J gene is TRBJ1-5, the V gene TRBV13; D is perhaps TRBD1 (6 bases). There are 16 residues in the CDR3. In germline, CDR1 is PRHDT, CDR2 FYEKMQ (reference sequence). V lost 4 bases, J lost 6 bases, and 19 bases lay in between. CDR3 residues: CASSSRGHLTPQPQHF. DNA for the CDR3: TGTGCCAGCAGCTCGAGGGGACATTTGACTCCTCAGCCCCAGCATTTT.

The genes are TRBV6-5 and TRBJ2-1, with D possibly being TRBD2 (6 bases). This CDR3 is built from 15 residues. Trimming cost V 2 bases and J 1 base, with 9 bases left between them. Looked up from germline, CDR1 is MNHEY and CDR2 is SVGAGI. CDR3: CASSYERASYNEQFF. CDR3 nucleotide sequence: TGTGCCAGCAGTTACGAGCGGGCGTCCTACAATGAGCAGTTCTTC.